This is a list of T cell receptor beta chains from one sample in a study of cytomegalovirus exposure and HLA in healthy donors. Produced via immunoSEQ multiplex PCR; TCRdb's table is partial and in-frame only. Of 90,000 to 140,000 clones listed, 76% are singletons. Specimen: PBMCs. The source is a middle-aged man in good health and CMV-seropositive. Both conserved end residues are part of each CDR3. Each record gives: clone size, J gene, D gene, V gene, CDR3 protein, CDR3 DNA. The D gene is left open where the match is weak. Only some rows state a clone size, as once, few, many or a class for expanded clones.

many	TRBJ1-1	TRBD1	TRBV4-3	CASSQGQGRTEAFF	TGCGCCAGCAGCCAAGGACAGGGGAGGACTGAAGCTTTCTTT
.	TRBJ2-1	.	TRBV27	CASSRTQTAPFSYNEQFF	TGTGCCAGCAGCCGAACGCAGACAGCTCCATTCTCCTACAATGAGCAGTTCTTC
.	TRBJ2-2	TRBD1	TRBV19	CASSTTGYTGELFF	TGTGCCAGTAGTACGACAGGGTACACCGGGGAGCTGTTTTTT
.	TRBJ2-1	TRBD1	TRBV6-6	CASSPGTGRSYNEQFF	TGTGCCAGCAGCCCCGGGACAGGGCGGTCCTACAATGAGCAGTTCTTC
.	TRBJ2-2	TRBD1	TRBV25-1	CASSGGGTGVRTGELFF	TGTGCCAGCAGTGGAGGTGGGACAGGGGTTCGAACCGGGGAGCTGTTTTTT
.	TRBJ2-7	.	TRBV12-1	CASSFVGGLGIEQYF	TGTGCCAGCAGCTTTGTGGGGGGACTAGGAATCGAGCAGTACTTC
few	TRBJ1-3	.	TRBV7-2	CASSLAHSSGNTIYF	TGTGCCAGCAGCTTAGCTCACAGCTCTGGAAACACCATATATTTT
.	TRBJ1-2	.	TRBV7-2	CASGGGFFDNYGYTF	TGTGCCAGCGGGGGGGGTTTCTTCGATAACTATGGCTACACCTTC
.	TRBJ1-1	.	TRBV19	CASSPWGVRLNTEAFF	TGTGCCAGTAGTCCCTGGGGGGTCCGCTTGAACACTGAAGCTTTCTTT
.	TRBJ1-6	.	TRBV4-2	CASSQEARNNSPLHF	TGTGCCAGCAGCCAAGAAGCCAGGAATAATTCACCCCTCCACTTT
.	TRBJ2-6	.	TRBV29-1	CSVEDYRAGANVLTF	TGCAGCGTTGAAGATTACAGAGCTGGGGCCAACGTCCTGACTTTC
.	TRBJ2-7	.	TRBV5-4	CASSLQNRDYEQYF	TGTGCCAGCAGCTTGCAAAACAGGGACTACGAGCAGTACTTC
.	TRBJ2-7	TRBD1	TRBV7-2	CASSSKTGGNNEQYF	TGTGCCAGCAGCTCCAAGACAGGGGGCAATAACGAGCAGTACTTC
.	TRBJ2-4	TRBD1	TRBV23-1	CASPFGQGKNIQYF	TGCGCCAGCCCGTTTGGACAGGGGAAAAACATTCAGTACTTC
.	TRBJ2-3	TRBD1	TRBV5-4	CASSPRGLKDTQYF	TGTGCCAGCAGCCCCAGGGGGCTTAAAGATACGCAGTATTTT
.	TRBJ2-4	TRBD2	TRBV30	CAWSVSRTSGPRGKNIQYF	TGTGCCTGGAGTGTATCTAGGACTAGCGGGCCCAGAGGCAAAAACATTCAGTACTTC
.	TRBJ1-2	.	TRBV27	CASSLTAFPDYGYTF	TGTGCCAGCAGTTTAACAGCATTTCCTGACTATGGCTACACCTTC
.	TRBJ2-5	TRBD1	TRBV5-4	CASSPPTGKETQYF	TGTGCCAGCAGCCCTCCGACAGGGAAAGAGACCCAGTACTTC
.	TRBJ2-3	.	TRBV7-8	CASSLMEGGTDTQYF	TGTGCCAGCAGCTTAATGGAAGGGGGCACAGATACGCAGTATTTT
.	TRBJ1-4	.	TRBV18	CASSPQPVSLGELFF	TGTGCCAGCTCACCCCAACCGGTATCCTTGGGAGAACTGTTTTTT
.	TRBJ2-1	TRBD2	TRBV4-1	CASSQGWTSRFF	TGCGCCAGCAGCCAAGGTTGGACTAGTAGGTTCTTC
.	TRBJ2-7	TRBD2	TRBV9	CASSVAGLAGYEQYF	TGTGCCAGCAGCGTAGCTGGACTAGCGGGCTACGAGCAGTACTTC
.	TRBJ2-3	.	TRBV4-1	CASSQGGGRTDTQYF	TGCGCCAGCAGCCAAGGAGGCGGGCGAACAGATACGCAGTATTTT
.	TRBJ2-7	TRBD1	TRBV18	CASSLTGTERDEQYF	TGTGCCAGCTCACTTACCGGGACAGAAAGGGACGAGCAGTACTTC
.	TRBJ2-1	.	TRBV18	CASSPEFIPLSYNEQFF	TGTGCCAGCTCACCAGAGTTTATTCCGCTCTCCTACAATGAGCAGTTCTTC
.	TRBJ2-6	.	TRBV14	CASSQVGGSSHSGANVLTF	TGTGCCAGCAGCCAAGTCGGTGGGAGCAGTCACTCTGGGGCCAACGTCCTGACTTTC
.	TRBJ1-3	.	TRBV6-5	CASRSPGVGNTIYF	TGTGCCAGCAGATCTCCAGGGGTAGGAAACACCATATATTTT
.	TRBJ2-1	TRBD2	TRBV28	CASSWGGGQFF	TGTGCCAGCAGTTGGGGCGGGGGGCAGTTCTTC
.	TRBJ2-2	TRBD1	TRBV4-3	CASSQALDRGNTGELFF	TGCGCCAGCAGCCAAGCCTTAGACAGGGGAAACACCGGGGAGCTGTTTTTT
.	TRBJ2-7	TRBD1	TRBV5-4	CASSLLTGALYEQYF	TGTGCCAGCAGCTTGCTGACAGGGGCGTTATACGAGCAGTACTTC
once	TRBJ1-2	TRBD1	TRBV6-1	CASRDDRGWGYTF	TGTGCCAGCAGAGACGACAGGGGATGGGGCTACACCTTC
.	TRBJ1-5	TRBD1	TRBV28	CAALTGQGNQPQHF	TGTGCCGCATTAACGGGACAGGGGAATCAGCCCCAGCATTTT
.	TRBJ2-2	TRBD1	TRBV5-1	CASSSRGRDTGELFF	TGCGCCAGCAGCTCGAGGGGGCGGGACACCGGGGAGCTGTTTTTT
.	TRBJ1-1	TRBD1	TRBV29-1	CSVDLTGEGEAFF	TGCAGCGTGGATTTGACAGGGGAGGGTGAAGCTTTCTTT
.	TRBJ2-5	TRBD2	TRBV7-2	CASSSRTSGSETQYF	TGTGCCAGCAGCTCTAGGACTAGCGGGAGTGAGACCCAGTACTTC
.	TRBJ2-2	TRBD2	TRBV5-1	CASSLTGLAGYTGELFF	TGCGCCAGCAGCTTGACGGGACTAGCGGGATACACCGGGGAGCTGTTTTTT
once	TRBJ1-2	.	TRBV19	CASSPRQDVGYTF	TGTGCCAGTAGTCCGCGACAGGACGTTGGCTACACCTTC
.	TRBJ2-1	TRBD2	TRBV7-9	CASPGLAGDNEQFF	TGTGCCAGCCCGGGACTAGCGGGAGACAATGAGCAGTTCTTC
.	TRBJ2-7	TRBD1	TRBV11-2	CASSLNGAGGLYEQYF	TGTGCCAGCAGCTTAAACGGGGCAGGGGGCCTCTACGAGCAGTACTTC
.	TRBJ2-7	TRBD1	TRBV6-6	CASSYEGQGPYKQYF	TGTGCCAGCAGTTACGAGGGACAGGGCCCCTACAAGCAGTACTTC
.	TRBJ1-2	.	TRBV5-4	CASSLGGPYGYTF	TGTGCCAGCAGCTTGGGGGGCCCCTATGGCTACACCTTC
.	TRBJ1-2	TRBD1	TRBV19	CAVRQGTADGYTF	TGTGCCGTACGACAGGGAACGGCTGATGGCTACACCTTC
.	TRBJ2-7	TRBD1	TRBV10-1	CASSESTVAGQGFHEQYF	TGCGCCAGCAGTGAGTCGACAGTCGCCGGACAGGGGTTCCACGAGCAGTACTTC
.	TRBJ2-1	TRBD1	TRBV11-2	CASSSTGFKQFF	TGTGCCAGCAGCTCGACAGGGTTTAAGCAGTTCTTC
.	TRBJ2-7	TRBD1	TRBV15	CATSRKSRDRGYEQYF	TGTGCCACCAGCCGAAAAAGCCGGGACAGGGGCTACGAGCAGTACTTC
.	TRBJ1-4	TRBD1	TRBV28	CASSGGLREKLFF	TGTGCCAGCTCAGGGGGGTTACGTGAAAAACTGTTTTTT
.	TRBJ2-7	.	TRBV11-3	CASSSGLASEQYF	TGTGCCAGCAGCTCGGGGTTGGCGAGCGAGCAGTACTTC
.	TRBJ2-6	.	TRBV7-9	CASSSREAGANVLTF	TGTGCCAGCAGCTCCAGGGAGGCCGGGGCCAACGTCCTGACTTTC
.	TRBJ2-7	.	TRBV2	CASRPTTIGDEQYF	TGTGCCAGCAGACCGACAACCATCGGCGACGAGCAGTACTTC
.	TRBJ2-3	TRBD2	TRBV25-1	CASSNVAGGLDTQYF	TGTGCCAGCAGTAATGTAGCGGGGGGGTTAGATACGCAGTATTTT
.	TRBJ1-1	.	TRBV18	CASSLGLLMNTEAFF	TGTGCCAGCTCCCTGGGGCTTCTAATGAACACTGAAGCTTTCTTT
.	TRBJ2-1	.	TRBV5-6	CASSPNYGGDEQFF	TGTGCCAGTAGCCCGAACTATGGGGGCGATGAGCAGTTCTTC
.	TRBJ2-3	.	TRBV11-2	CASSLGRGTDTQYF	TGTGCCAGCAGCTTAGGGAGGGGCACAGATACGCAGTATTTT
once	TRBJ1-2	TRBD1	TRBV11-2	CASSTYHRGPSLNYGYTF	TGTGCCAGCAGCACCTATCACAGGGGCCCCTCCCTTAACTATGGCTACACCTTC